This TCR beta chain was identified in a study of T cells after yellow fever vaccination. V lost 4 bases and J 0 bases, leaving 9 bases between the germline ends. There are 15 residues in the CDR3. CDR1 and CDR2 (germline): KGHDR, SFDVKD. Each CDR3 protein gets one entry after TCRdb re-called the 5' RACE reads with MiXCR. The table records roughly 330,000 distinct CDR3 sequences, about 4% of them present only once. The chain combines TRBV24-1 with TRBJ1-5, with D hard to call. Source: PBMCs, taken 5 days after the yellow fever booster vaccination. The receptor was isolated from a young man who received the YFV17D yellow fever vaccine. The chain's CDR3 is CATSETGYSNQPQHF. The CDR3 DNA reads as TGTGCCACCAGTGAGACGGGTTATAGCAATCAGCCCCAGCATTTT.